The 17 T cell receptor beta chains in this list originate from one sample, sequenced in a study of blood T cell repertoires in COVID-19. Only in-frame clones appear in the TCRdb table, and some are missing; sequencing was by immunoSEQ multiplex PCR. The profile shows 200,000 to 250,000 clones, about 80% of them singletons. The sequencing input was PBMCs or T cells enriched from blood (not recorded which). These receptors came from a man aged 40-49 years who had recovered from COVID-19.

V usage is TRBV5-1 and J usage is TRBJ2-3; maybe TRBD1 (5 bases). Germline V gene lookup returns CDR1 SGHRS and CDR2 YFSETQ. Between the trimmed V and J ends, which lost 0 bases and 6 bases, there was a span of 11 bases. The CDR3 runs 14 residues. The chain's CDR3 is CASSLEGVGDTQYF. DNA of the CDR3: TGCGCCAGCAGCTTGGAAGGGGTCGGGGATACGCAGTATTTT.

The chain is built from TRBV18 and TRBJ2-5; tentatively, D is TRBD2 (6 bases). The CDR3 is 13 amino acids. V was pared by 3 bases and J by 2 bases, with 7 bases between. The germline gives CDR1 KGHSH, CDR2 LQKENI. CDR3 sequence: CASSPGRQETQYF. CDR3 sequence (DNA): TGTGCCAGCTCACCGGGGAGGCAAGAGACCCAGTACTTC.

In its sample, this clone was seen once. The chain links TRBV2 to TRBJ1-5; D gene ambiguous. The length of the CDR3 is 15 residues. The V end was cut by 1 base, the J end by 2 bases, with 9 bases between. Germline V CDR1 and CDR2: SNHLY, FYNNEI. CDR3 region: CASSEDSGGNQPQHF. The DNA for the CDR3 is TGTGCCAGCAGTGAAGACTCCGGGGGCAATCAGCCCCAGCATTTT.

V gene TRBV28 combines with J gene TRBJ1-5; D is unclear. The CDR3 has 14 amino acids. The V end lost 1 base, the J end lost 2 bases, and 6 bases lay between the germline ends. Germline CDR1 and CDR2: MDHEN and SYDVKM. The CDR3 DNA sequence: TGTGCCAGCAGTTTATTTTCTGGCAATCAGCCCCAGCATTTT. Its translation is CASSLFSGNQPQHF.

V is TRBV9 and J is TRBJ1-2, with 7 nucleotides matching TRBD1. Germline V lookup: CDR1 SGDLS, CDR2 YYNGEE. This CDR3 region has 14 residues. Trimming at V came to 3 bases and at J to 7 bases, leaving 9 bases not matched to a gene. In DNA, the CDR3 is TGTGCCAGCAGCGATACCGGGACAGAAGTTGGCTACACCTTC. Residues: CASSDTGTEVGYTF.

The CDR3 here is CASSPQSGGPTGELFF. The CDR3 region has the DNA TGTGCCAGCAGCCCCCAGTCGGGGGGCCCCACGGGGGAGCTGTTTTTT. V and J are TRBV7-9 and TRBJ2-2; TRBD2 might be the D (7 bases). V lost 5 bases, J lost 8 bases, and 21 bases lay in between. Germline V gives CDR1 SEHNR, CDR2 FQNEAQ (reference sequence). This CDR3 has 16 residues.

V gene TRBV9 combines with J gene TRBJ1-1; a possible D gene is TRBD1 (5 bases). This CDR3 has 15 residues. Germline V gene lookup returns CDR1 SGDLS and CDR2 YYNGEE. Trimming cost V 6 bases and J 1 base, with 16 bases left between them. The CDR3 nucleotides are TGTGCCAGCACCCCGGACACCGGACAGAACACTGAAGCTTTCTTT. It codes for CASTPDTGQNTEAFF. Using reference TRBV9 and TRBJ1-1 for the parts outside the CDR3, the full variable domain is DSGVTQTPKHLITATGQRVTLRCSPRSGDLSVYWYQQSLDQGLQFLIQYYNGEERAKGNILERFSAQQFPDLHSELNLSSLELGDSALYFCASTPDTGQNTEAFFGQGTRLTVV.

The chain combines TRBV5-5 with TRBJ1-4, with 7 positions matching TRBD1. Per the germline V gene, CDR1 is SGHKS and CDR2 is YYEKEE (reference sequence). Trimming took 4 bases from V and 0 from J; bases not matched to a gene: 9. The CDR3 is 17 amino acids. CDR3: CASSAILGTATNEKLFF. DNA of the CDR3: TGTGCCAGCAGCGCGATACTAGGGACAGCAACTAATGAAAAACTGTTTTTT.

The CDR3 here is CASSLDGTKQFF. CDR3 DNA: TGTGCCAGCAGCTTAGACGGGACTAAGCAGTTCTTC. V gene TRBV7-3 combines with J gene TRBJ2-1; 7 bases are shared with TRBD2. Trimming took 2 bases from V and 11 from J; bases not matched to a gene: 3. The germline V gene has CDR1 SGHTA and CDR2 FQGTGA. The CDR3 extends over 12 amino acids.

This sequence joins TRBV5-1 and TRBJ2-7; tentative D call: TRBD2 (6 bases). The CDR3 has 15 residues. V was clipped by 4 bases and J by 0 bases, with 14 bases between them. The germline gives CDR1 SGHRS, CDR2 YFSETQ. CDR3 loop: CASSLALGGSYEQYF. The CDR3 nucleotides are TGCGCCAGCAGCCTCGCACTGGGGGGCTCCTACGAGCAGTACTTC.

V gene TRBV7-2 combines with J gene TRBJ1-1; 11 nucleotides align to TRBD1. Trimming took 3 bases from V and 0 from J; bases not matched to a gene: 6. The CDR3 sequence is 17 residues long. Germline V gene data show CDR1 as SGHTA and CDR2 as FQGNSA. This CDR3 reads CASSFGQGAQMNTEAFF. CDR3 DNA sequence: TGTGCCAGCAGCTTCGGACAGGGGGCACAGATGAACACTGAAGCTTTCTTT.

The V and J genes are TRBV15 and TRBJ2-7; perhaps TRBD2 as D (5 bases). The CDR3 runs to 13 residues. Germline CDR1 reads LNHNV; CDR2 reads YYDKDF (reference sequence). V was trimmed by 8 bases and J by 2 bases, leaving 13 bases between them. The DNA for the CDR3 is TGTGCCACCGGCGGCGGGCGTACCTACGAGCAGTACTTC. Protein sequence: CATGGGRTYEQYF.

This chain uses TRBV6-6 with TRBJ1-1; D perhaps matches TRBD1 (6 bases). Trimming removed 0 bases from V and 1 base from J, with 9 bases in between. There are 15 residues in the CDR3. CDR1 and CDR2 (germline): MNHNY, SVGAGI (reference sequence). The CDR3 DNA sequence: TGTGCCAGCAGTTACTCGGCAGGGGCGAACACTGAAGCTTTCTTT. Translated: CASSYSAGANTEAFF.

The gene calls are TRBV14 and TRBJ1-2, with 11 bases identical to TRBD1. Per the germline V gene, CDR1 is SGHDN and CDR2 is FVKESK. Trimming at V came to 3 bases and at J to 8 bases, leaving 11 bases not matched to a gene. There are 16 residues in the CDR3. The CDR3 is CASSHPYGQGAIGYTF. CDR3 bases: TGTGCCAGCAGCCACCCCTACGGACAGGGGGCGATCGGCTACACCTTC.

The chain is built from TRBV7-6 and TRBJ2-2; 12 nucleotides align to TRBD2. Trimming took 3 bases from V and 1 from J; bases not matched to a gene: 6. The CDR3 spans 18 residues. Germline V gene lookup returns CDR1 SGHVS and CDR2 FNYEAQ. The CDR3 protein is CASSFATGLAGNTGELFF. The CDR3 coding sequence is TGTGCCAGCAGCTTCGCCACGGGACTAGCGGGGAACACCGGGGAGCTGTTTTTT.

This clone was seen only a few times. The chain has TRBV28 and TRBJ2-2; D uncertain. The ends were cut back, 7 bases at V and 4 bases at J, with 13 bases in the middle. CDR3 size: 14 residues. The germline V gene has CDR1 MDHEN and CDR2 SYDVKM. CDR3 bases: TGTGCCAGCAACATGAGGCCTATCACCGGGGAGCTGTTTTTT. Translation gives CASNMRPITGELFF.

The chain has TRBV5-1 and TRBJ2-3; 13 nucleotides align to TRBD2. CDR3 length: 16 residues. V trimming: 3 bases; J trimming: 6 bases; junction bases outside the gene matches: 7. Germline CDR1 reads SGHRS; CDR2 reads YFSETQ. The DNA for the CDR3 is TGCGCCAGCAGCTACCAAGGACTAGCGGGGGCTGATACGCAGTATTTT. This sequence encodes CASSYQGLAGADTQYF.